Shown below are 25 T cell receptor beta chains from a single sample sequenced in a study of T cells in Graves' hyperthyroidism and ophthalmopathy. Amplification yielded TCR beta CDR3 regions, with RNA transcripts as the source. TCR CDR3 underwent first-round RT-PCR with the HTBI primer set. Each CDR3 protein is one row after TCRdb ran MiXCR on the multiplex PCR reads. The sample consists of some 270,000 distinct CDR3 sequences, roughly 15% of them appearing once. The sample was blood. The receptors shown here come from a woman aged 25 to 39 with Graves' hyperthyroidism that later progressed to Graves' ophthalmopathy.

This clonotype was counted ten times or more. The chain links TRBV28 to TRBJ2-7; the match to TRBD1 covers 7 bases. The germline gives CDR1 MDHEN, CDR2 SYDVKM. The V segment lost 6 bases and the J segment 2 bases; nucleotides outside the gene matches: 7. The CDR3 is 14 residues long. The CDR3 protein is CASSPGQTTYEQYF. The CDR3 bases are TGTGCCAGCAGCCCGGGACAGACCACCTACGAGCAGTACTTC.

This clonotype was seen ten or more times. The chain employs TRBV7-2 and TRBJ2-4; 11 positions match TRBD2. V lost 3 bases and J lost 6; bases outside the gene matches: 7. This CDR3 spans 16 amino acids. Germline values: CDR1 SGHTA, CDR2 FQGNSA. This CDR3 reads CASSFSGRASVNIQYF. The CDR3 DNA sequence: TGTGCCAGCAGCTTTAGCGGGAGGGCCTCGGTAAACATTCAGTACTTC.

This clonotype was counted at least ten times. The chain combines TRBV28 with TRBJ2-3, with a tentative D call TRBD2 (6 bases). Trimming stripped 3 bases from V and 8 bases from J, with 18 bases between. Per the germline V gene, CDR1 is MDHEN and CDR2 is SYDVKM. The CDR3 loop spans 15 amino acids. In nucleotides, the CDR3 is TGTGCCAGCAGTTTGGTGCGGCGGGGCCCGGGTACGCAGTATTTT. Encoded protein: CASSLVRRGPGTQYF.

This clonotype appeared many times. The chain recombines TRBV28 with TRBJ1-1; D ambiguous. Germline CDR1 MDHEN, CDR2 SYDVKM. V was shortened by 3 bases and J by 0 bases, with 5 bases between the two germline ends. CDR3 length: 13 amino acids. CDR3 in DNA: TGTGCCAGCAGTTTTAAGGTGAACACTGAAGCTTTCTTT. Amino acids: CASSFKVNTEAFF.

This clonotype was counted many times. V usage is TRBV29-1 and J usage is TRBJ2-3, with 12 bases that match TRBD2. Germline V lookup: CDR1 SQVTM, CDR2 ANQGSEA. Unmatched junction bases numbered 11, after V lost 4 bases and J lost 6 bases. The length of the CDR3 is 16 residues. Written as DNA, the CDR3 is TGCAGCGTTGTGACTAGCGGGAGTCGGGGGGCGGATACGCAGTATTTT. It encodes CSVVTSGSRGADTQYF.

This clonotype was seen repeatedly, ten times or more. The genes are TRBV6-1 and TRBJ2-2; a weak D match, TRBD2 (6 bases). Germline CDR1 is MNHNS and CDR2 is SASEGT. The CDR3 loop spans 16 amino acids. Trimming left V 4 bases short and J 2 bases short, with 14 bases between. CDR3: CASSGRLVANTGELFF. The DNA for the CDR3 is TGTGCCAGCAGTGGGCGACTAGTCGCTAACACCGGGGAGCTGTTTTTT.

This clonotype was detected many times. The J gene is TRBJ2-1, the V gene TRBV28; 11 bases map to TRBD2. V lost 6 bases and J lost 10; bases outside the gene matches: 11. The CDR3 extends over 15 amino acids. From germline, CDR1 is MDHEN and CDR2 SYDVKM. The CDR3 region has the DNA TGTGCCAGCAGGACTAGCGGGATAACAGGACGCGAGCAGTTCTTC. Amino acids: CASRTSGITGREQFF. Full variable domain (outside the CDR3, taken from reference TRBV28 and TRBJ2-1): DVKVTQSSRYLVKRTGEKVFLECVQDMDHENMFWYRQDPGLGLRLIYFSYDVKMKEKGDIPEGYSVSREKKERFSLILESASTNQTSMYLCASRTSGITGREQFFGPGTRLTVL.

This clonotype was seen repeatedly, ten times or more. The chain recombines TRBV30 with TRBJ1-1, with D possibly being TRBD1 (6 bases). Germline values: CDR1 GTSNPN, CDR2 SVGIG (reference sequence). Trimming stripped 2 bases from V and 4 bases from J, with 17 bases between. The CDR3 covers 15 residues. The CDR3, as DNA: TGTGCCTGGAGTCCCGATACAGGGCTGACCACTGAAGCTTTCTTT. Encoded protein: CAWSPDTGLTTEAFF.

This clonotype was detected ten times or more. This chain joins TRBV28 and TRBJ2-3; perhaps D is TRBD1 or TRBD2 (5 bases each). Germline lookup yields CDR1 MDHEN and CDR2 SYDVKM. This CDR3 region has 16 residues. V gave up 5 bases and J gave up 0 bases, with 15 bases separating them. CDR3 nucleotide sequence: TGTGCCAGCAGTCCCCGGGGACGGGCGAGCACAGATACGCAGTATTTT. As protein: CASSPRGRASTDTQYF.

This clonotype was observed many times. The V call is TRBV29-1, the J call TRBJ2-3; TRBD2 aligns across 10 bases. There are 14 residues in the CDR3. With V trimmed by 2 bases and J by 2 bases, 1 base remained unmatched. Germline V gene data show CDR1 as SQVTM and CDR2 as ANQGSEA. The CDR3, as DNA: TGCAGCGTTGAACTAGCGGGGGCCACAGATACGCAGTATTTT. Protein sequence: CSVELAGATDTQYF.

The V gene is TRBV28, the J gene TRBJ1-5, with D possibly TRBD1 on 6 matching bases. CDR1 and CDR2 (germline): MDHEN, SYDVKM. The CDR3 consists of 14 residues. Trimming cost V 3 bases and J 5 bases, with 11 bases left between them. Here the CDR3 reads CASSLRSGDQPQHF. The CDR3, as DNA: TGTGCCAGCAGTTTGCGGTCAGGGGATCAGCCCCAGCATTTT.

This clonotype was counted at least ten times. The chain recombines TRBV20-1 with TRBJ2-1; TRBD2 aligns across 8 bases. V shed 2 bases, J shed 7 bases, and the junction held 10 bases outside the gene matches. CDR3 length: 15 amino acids. CDR1 DFQATT and CDR2 SNEGSKA come from the germline V gene (reference sequence). CDR3 sequence: CSARSPGGGGNEQFF. In DNA, the CDR3 is TGCAGTGCTAGATCCCCGGGGGGGGGGGGAAATGAGCAGTTCTTC.

Ten or more counts support this clonotype. The chain combines TRBV20-1 with TRBJ2-7; no reliable D call. V was trimmed by 5 bases and J by 2 bases, leaving 13 bases between them. The CDR3 covers 13 residues. The germline V gene has CDR1 DFQATT and CDR2 SNEGSKA (reference sequence). CDR3 in amino acids: CSAGNPVTYEQYF. As DNA, the CDR3 is TGCAGTGCTGGGAACCCCGTCACCTACGAGCAGTACTTC.

This clonotype came up many times. The V call is TRBV2, the J call TRBJ2-3; weak D call: TRBD2 (6 bases). Trimming removed 9 bases at V and 5 bases at J, with 15 bases between. The germline CDR1 and CDR2 sequences are SNHLY and FYNNEI. The CDR3 is 13 amino acids. This CDR3 is CARSTGTQDTQYF. In DNA, the CDR3 is TGTGCCAGGAGCACCGGGACTCAAGATACGCAGTATTTT.

This clonotype has just a few counts. The chain combines TRBV30 with TRBJ2-2; D gene ambiguous. Germline V gene data show CDR1 as GTSNPN and CDR2 as SVGIG (reference sequence). Trimming pared 1 base from V and 9 bases from J, leaving 9 bases between. The CDR3 is 12 residues long. The CDR3 reads CAWSALHRELFF. The CDR3 DNA reads TGTGCCTGGAGTGCCCTCCACCGGGAGCTGTTTTTT.

This clonotype has a count of ten or more. The V gene is TRBV4-1, the J gene TRBJ2-2; 8 bases line up with TRBD2. In germline, CDR1 is MGHRA, CDR2 YSYEKL. J lost 3 bases, V lost 2 bases, and 5 bases had no gene match. This CDR3 comprises 16 residues. In DNA, the CDR3 is TGCGCCAGCAGCCAATTTAGCGGGAAAGACACCGGGGAGCTGTTTTTT. Amino acids: CASSQFSGKDTGELFF.

The J gene is TRBJ2-5, the V gene TRBV7-8; D remains ambiguous. The CDR3 is 14 residues long. The V end was cut by 6 bases, the J end by 5 bases, with 16 bases between. Germline CDR1 is SGHVS and CDR2 is FQNEAQ. CDR3 coding DNA: TGTGCCAGCAGAGACGCCCCTAGGCGGGAGACCCAGTACTTC. It yields the protein CASRDAPRRETQYF. Based on the CDR3 plus reference TRBV7-8 and TRBJ2-5, the full variable domain is GAGVSQSPRYKVAKRGQDVALRCDPISGHVSLFWYQQALGQGPEFLTYFQNEAQLDKSGLPSDRFFAERPEGSVSTLKIQRTQQEDSAVYLCASRDAPRRETQYFGPGTRLLVL.

This clonotype has at least ten counts. The chain recombines TRBV18 with TRBJ2-1, with 7 bases matching TRBD2. CDR1 and CDR2 (germline): KGHSH, LQKENI. The CDR3 extends over 15 amino acids. V lost 2 bases to trimming and J lost 4 bases; unmatched junction nucleotides: 5. CDR3: CASSPVLARYNEQFF. The CDR3 DNA reads as TGTGCCAGCTCACCAGTACTAGCGCGGTACAATGAGCAGTTCTTC. Complete variable domain (other parts from reference TRBV18 and TRBJ2-1): NAGVMQNPRHLVRRRGQEARLRCSPMKGHSHVYWYRQLPEEGLKFMVYLQKENIIDESGMPKERFSAEFPKEGPSILRIQQVVRGDSAAYFCASSPVLARYNEQFFGPGTRLTVL.

Of note for this clonotype: One base away lies a much larger clone, so this may be a sequencing read error. V is TRBV10-3 and J is TRBJ2-6; D is perhaps TRBD2 (6 bases). Germline-derived CDR1 and CDR2 are ENHRY and SYGVKD. CDR3 size: 15 residues. CDR3 DNA sequence: TGTGCCGTTAGGGACTCCAGCTCTAGGGCCAACGTCCTGACTTTC. Protein sequence: CAVRDSSSRANVLTF.

This clonotype was found a few times. V usage is TRBV19 and J usage is TRBJ2-2; maybe TRBD2 (5 bases). CDR1 is LNHDA and CDR2 is SQIVND in the germline V gene (reference sequence). This CDR3 spans 14 amino acids. The V gene lost 6 bases and the J gene lost 7 bases, with 15 bases spanning the gap. The DNA for the CDR3 is TGTGCCAGTAGGAGGGAACGAGCGGTCGGGGAGCTGTTTTTT. Translated: CASRRERAVGELFF.

The chain combines TRBV7-9 with TRBJ2-7; D uncertain. There are 14 residues in the CDR3. CDR1 SEHNR and CDR2 FQNEAQ come from the germline V gene (reference sequence). The V gene lost 5 bases and the J gene lost 1 base, with 12 bases spanning the gap. CDR3 residues: CASSGIMVSYEQYF. In DNA form, the CDR3 reads TGTGCCAGCAGCGGCATCATGGTATCCTACGAGCAGTACTTC.

This clonotype was picked up many times. This sequence joins TRBV12-3 or TRBV12-4 and TRBJ1-2; D gene uncertain. The CDR3 extends over 14 amino acids. Trimming cost V 6 bases and J 4 bases, with 15 bases left between them. The CDR3 coding sequence is TGTGCCAGCAGACCCGGGGTAGGACCCTATGGCTACACCTTC. This translates into CASRPGVGPYGYTF.

This clonotype was found once. The chain is built from TRBV5-1 and TRBJ2-1, with 8 positions matching TRBD2. The CDR3 has 20 residues. With 5 bases clipped from V and 0 bases from J, the junction kept 19 bases outside the gene matches. Germline CDR1 and CDR2: SGHRS and YFSETQ. The CDR3 loop reads CASRLEGVYQRGPSYNEQFF. Written as DNA, the CDR3 is TGCGCCAGCAGGTTAGAAGGGGTCTATCAGCGGGGGCCCTCCTACAATGAGCAGTTCTTC.

This clonotype was seen repeatedly, ten times or more. The chain recombines TRBV30 with TRBJ2-3; D might be TRBD2 (6 bases). The CDR3 length is 13 residues. Germline lookup yields CDR1 GTSNPN and CDR2 SVGIG (reference sequence). Trimming removed 2 bases at V and 3 bases at J, with 9 bases between. For the CDR3, the DNA is TGTGCCTGGAGTCTTGGAGGGACAGATACGCAGTATTTT. This codes for CAWSLGGTDTQYF.

Worth noting for this clonotype: A much larger clonotype is one base distant, so this may be a read error. The chain combines TRBV14 with TRBJ2-2; no reliable D call. The germline V gene encodes CDR1 SGHDN and CDR2 FVKESK. The V and J ends lost 2 bases and 6 bases respectively, with 16 bases between them. The CDR3 is made up of 16 amino acids. CDR3 in DNA: TGTGCCAGCAGCCAATACGACAACACGTTTGCCGGGGAGCTGTTTTTT. This translates into CASSQYDNTFAGELFF. The full variable domain, completed using reference TRBV14 and TRBJ2-2, is EAGVTQFPSHSVIEKGQTVTLRCDPISGHDNLYWYRRVMGKEIKFLLHFVKESKQDESGMPNNRFLAERTGGTYSTLKVQPAELEDSGVYFCASSQYDNTFAGELFFGEGSRLTVL.